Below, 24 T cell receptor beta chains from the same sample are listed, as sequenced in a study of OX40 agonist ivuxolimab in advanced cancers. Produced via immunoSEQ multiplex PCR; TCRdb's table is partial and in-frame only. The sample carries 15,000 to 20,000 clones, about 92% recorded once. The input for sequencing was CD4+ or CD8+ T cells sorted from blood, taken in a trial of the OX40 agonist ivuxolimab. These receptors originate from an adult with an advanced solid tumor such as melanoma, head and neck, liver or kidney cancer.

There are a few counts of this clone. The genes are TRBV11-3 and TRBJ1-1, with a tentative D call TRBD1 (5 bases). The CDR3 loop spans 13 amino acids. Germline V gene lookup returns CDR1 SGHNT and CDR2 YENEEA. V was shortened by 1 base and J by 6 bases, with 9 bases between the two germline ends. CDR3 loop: CASSLAQGAEAFF. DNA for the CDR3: TGTGCCAGCAGCTTAGCCCAGGGAGCTGAAGCTTTCTTT.

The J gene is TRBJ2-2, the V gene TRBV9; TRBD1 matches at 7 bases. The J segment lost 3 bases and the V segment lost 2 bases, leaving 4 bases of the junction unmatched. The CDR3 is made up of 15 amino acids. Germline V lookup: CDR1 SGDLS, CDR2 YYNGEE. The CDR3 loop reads CASSVYRGDTGELFF. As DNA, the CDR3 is TGTGCCAGCAGCGTCTACAGGGGAGACACCGGGGAGCTGTTTTTT.

The CDR3 here is CASQTGTSTYNEQFF. The CDR3 nucleotides read TGTGCCAGCCAAACCGGGACTAGTACCTACAATGAGCAGTTCTTC. This chain connects TRBV19 to TRBJ2-1; 8 bases map to TRBD2. V lost 9 bases to trimming and J lost 2 bases; unmatched junction nucleotides: 9. Per germline, CDR1 LNHDA and CDR2 SQIVND (reference sequence). The CDR3 sequence is 15 residues long.

CDR3: CASRDDRGYNQPQHF. The CDR3, as DNA: TGTGCCAGCAGGGATGACAGGGGGTACAATCAGCCCCAGCATTTT. The rearrangement uses TRBV2 and TRBJ1-5; 9 nucleotides match TRBD1. Germline V gene lookup returns CDR1 SNHLY and CDR2 FYNNEI. J lost 3 bases, V lost 6 bases, and 6 bases had no gene match. The CDR3 consists of 15 residues.

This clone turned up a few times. CDR3 protein: CASSQEYRTYEQYF. CDR3 bases: TGCGCCAGCAGCCAAGAGTACAGGACCTACGAGCAGTACTTC. This chain links TRBV4-1 with TRBJ2-7, with D tentatively TRBD1 (5 bases). Trimming shortened V by 0 bases and J by 2 bases, and 8 bases separated the two germline ends. The CDR3 is 14 residues long. Germline CDR1 is MGHRA and CDR2 is YSYEKL.

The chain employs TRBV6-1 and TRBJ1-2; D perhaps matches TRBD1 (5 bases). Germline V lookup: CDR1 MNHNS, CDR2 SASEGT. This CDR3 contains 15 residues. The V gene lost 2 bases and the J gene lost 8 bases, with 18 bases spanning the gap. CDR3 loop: CASSELGDGTQGYTF. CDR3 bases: TGTGCCAGCAGTGAATTGGGGGACGGGACCCAAGGCTACACCTTC.

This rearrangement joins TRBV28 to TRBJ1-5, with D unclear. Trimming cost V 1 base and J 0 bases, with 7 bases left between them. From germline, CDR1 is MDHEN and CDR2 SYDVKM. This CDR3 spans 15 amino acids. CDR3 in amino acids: CASSLSDYSNQPQHF. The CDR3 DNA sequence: TGTGCCAGCAGTTTATCAGATTATAGCAATCAGCCCCAGCATTTT.

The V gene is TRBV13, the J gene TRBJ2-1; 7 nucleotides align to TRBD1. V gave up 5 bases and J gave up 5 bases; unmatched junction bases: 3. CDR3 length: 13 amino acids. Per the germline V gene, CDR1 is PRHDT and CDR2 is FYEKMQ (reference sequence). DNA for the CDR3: TGTGCCAGCAGCCAGGGGGAAGACAATGAGCAGTTCTTC. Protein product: CASSQGEDNEQFF.

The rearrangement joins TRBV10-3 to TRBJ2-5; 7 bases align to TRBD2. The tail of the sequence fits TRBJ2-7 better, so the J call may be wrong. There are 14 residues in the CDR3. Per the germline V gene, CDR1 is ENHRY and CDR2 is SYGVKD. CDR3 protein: CAISWGGDSYEQYF. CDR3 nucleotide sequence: TGTGCCATCTCCTGGGGAGGGGATTCCTACGAGCAGTACTTC.

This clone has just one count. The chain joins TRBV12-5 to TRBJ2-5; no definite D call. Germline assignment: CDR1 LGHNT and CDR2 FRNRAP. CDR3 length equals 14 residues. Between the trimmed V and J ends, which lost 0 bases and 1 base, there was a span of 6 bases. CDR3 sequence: CASGLVGIQETQYF. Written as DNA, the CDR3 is TGTGCTAGTGGTTTGGTGGGGATCCAAGAGACCCAGTACTTC.

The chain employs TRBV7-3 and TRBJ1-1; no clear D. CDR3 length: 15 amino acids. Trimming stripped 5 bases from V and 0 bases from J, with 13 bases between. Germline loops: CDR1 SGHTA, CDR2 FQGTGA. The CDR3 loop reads CASSPSAGMNTEAFF. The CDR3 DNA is TGTGCCAGCAGCCCTTCCGCCGGGATGAACACTGAAGCTTTCTTT.

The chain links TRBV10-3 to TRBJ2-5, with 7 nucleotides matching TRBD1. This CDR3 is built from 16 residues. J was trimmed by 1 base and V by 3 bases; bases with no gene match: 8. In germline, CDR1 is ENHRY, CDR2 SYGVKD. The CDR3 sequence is CAISEGEQGSQETQYF. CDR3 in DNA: TGTGCCATCAGTGAAGGAGAACAGGGGTCCCAAGAGACCCAGTACTTC.

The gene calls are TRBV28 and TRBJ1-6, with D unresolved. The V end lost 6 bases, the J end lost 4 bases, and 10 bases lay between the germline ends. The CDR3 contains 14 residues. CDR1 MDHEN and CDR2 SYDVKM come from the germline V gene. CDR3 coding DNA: TGTGCCAGCAGAGGCAGGATTTATAATTCACCCCTCCACTTT. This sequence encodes CASRGRIYNSPLHF. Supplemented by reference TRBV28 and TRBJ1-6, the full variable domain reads DVKVTQSSRYLVKRTGEKVFLECVQDMDHENMFWYRQDPGLGLRLIYFSYDVKMKEKGDIPEGYSVSREKKERFSLILESASTNQTSMYLCASRGRIYNSPLHFGNGTRLTVT.

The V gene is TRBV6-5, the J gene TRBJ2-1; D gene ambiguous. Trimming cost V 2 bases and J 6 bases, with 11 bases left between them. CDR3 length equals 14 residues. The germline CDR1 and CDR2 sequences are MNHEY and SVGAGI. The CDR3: CASSYAGLGNEQFF. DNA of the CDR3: TGTGCCAGCAGTTACGCCGGCCTTGGCAATGAGCAGTTCTTC.

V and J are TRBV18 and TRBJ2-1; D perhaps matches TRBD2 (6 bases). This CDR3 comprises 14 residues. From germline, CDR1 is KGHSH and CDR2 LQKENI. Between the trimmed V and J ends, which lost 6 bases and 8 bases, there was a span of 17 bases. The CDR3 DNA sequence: TGTGCCAGCTCGGACTACCTGAGACCAGATGAGCAGTTCTTC. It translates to CASSDYLRPDEQFF. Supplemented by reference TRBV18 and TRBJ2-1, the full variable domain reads NAGVMQNPRHLVRRRGQEARLRCSPMKGHSHVYWYRQLPEEGLKFMVYLQKENIIDESGMPKERFSAEFPKEGPSILRIQQVVRGDSAAYFCASSDYLRPDEQFFGPGTRLTVL.

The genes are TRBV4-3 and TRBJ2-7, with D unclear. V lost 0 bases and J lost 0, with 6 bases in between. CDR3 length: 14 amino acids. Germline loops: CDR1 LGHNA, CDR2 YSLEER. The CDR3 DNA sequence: TGCGCCAGCAGCCAAGATACAGACTCCTACGAGCAGTACTTC. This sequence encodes CASSQDTDSYEQYF.

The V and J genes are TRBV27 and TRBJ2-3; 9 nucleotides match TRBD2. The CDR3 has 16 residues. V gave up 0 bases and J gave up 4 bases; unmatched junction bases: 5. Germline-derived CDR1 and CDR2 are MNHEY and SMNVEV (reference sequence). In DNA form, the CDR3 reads TGTGCCAGCAGTTTATCTGCGGGAGGGTTCGCAGATACGCAGTATTTT. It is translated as CASSLSAGGFADTQYF.

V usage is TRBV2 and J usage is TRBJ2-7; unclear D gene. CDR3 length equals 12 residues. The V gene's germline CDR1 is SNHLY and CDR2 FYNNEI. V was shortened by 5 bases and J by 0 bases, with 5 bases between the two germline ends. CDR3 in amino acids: CASSSISYEQYF. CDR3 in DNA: TGTGCCAGCAGTTCCATCTCCTACGAGCAGTACTTC.

Written as DNA, the CDR3 is TGTGCCAGCAGCGGGCCTTTTCGGGAGACCCAGTACTTC. It yields the protein CASSGPFRETQYF. The rearrangement uses TRBV11-3 and TRBJ2-5; D is ambiguous. Trimming left V 5 bases short and J 5 bases short, with 12 bases between. The CDR3 has 13 amino acids. Germline lookup yields CDR1 SGHNT and CDR2 YENEEA.

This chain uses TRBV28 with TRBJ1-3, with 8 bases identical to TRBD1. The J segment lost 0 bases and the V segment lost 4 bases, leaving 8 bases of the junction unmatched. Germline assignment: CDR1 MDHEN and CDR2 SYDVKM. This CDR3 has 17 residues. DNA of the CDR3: TGTGCCAGCAGTTACGCGACAGGGGTCAACTCTGGAAACACCATATATTTT. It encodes CASSYATGVNSGNTIYF. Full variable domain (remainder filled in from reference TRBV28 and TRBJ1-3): DVKVTQSSRYLVKRTGEKVFLECVQDMDHENMFWYRQDPGLGLRLIYFSYDVKMKEKGDIPEGYSVSREKKERFSLILESASTNQTSMYLCASSYATGVNSGNTIYFGEGSWLTVV.

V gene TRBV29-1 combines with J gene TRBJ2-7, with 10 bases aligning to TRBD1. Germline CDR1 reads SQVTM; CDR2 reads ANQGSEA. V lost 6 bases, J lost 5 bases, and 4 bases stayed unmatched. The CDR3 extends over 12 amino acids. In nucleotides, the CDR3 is TGCAGCGTGGGACAGGGGATCGACGAGCAGTACTTC. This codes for CSVGQGIDEQYF.

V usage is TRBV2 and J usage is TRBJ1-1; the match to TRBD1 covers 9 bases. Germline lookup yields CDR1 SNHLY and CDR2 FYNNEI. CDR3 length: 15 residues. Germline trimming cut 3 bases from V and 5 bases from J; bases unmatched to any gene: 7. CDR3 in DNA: TGTGCCAGCAGTGATTCGGACAGGGGAGGAACTGAAGCTTTCTTT. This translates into CASSDSDRGGTEAFF.

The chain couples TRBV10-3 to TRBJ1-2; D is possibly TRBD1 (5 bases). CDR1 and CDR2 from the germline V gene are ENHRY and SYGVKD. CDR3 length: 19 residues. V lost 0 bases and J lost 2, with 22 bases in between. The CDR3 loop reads CAISESSGWGSRGNYGYTF. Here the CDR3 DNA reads TGTGCCATCAGTGAGTCGAGTGGGTGGGGCTCCCGCGGAAACTATGGCTACACCTTC.

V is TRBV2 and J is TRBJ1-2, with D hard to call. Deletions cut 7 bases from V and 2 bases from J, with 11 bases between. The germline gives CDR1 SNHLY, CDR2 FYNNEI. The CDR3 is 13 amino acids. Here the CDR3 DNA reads TGTGCCAGCACCCCCGGGCCCAACTATGGCTACACCTTC. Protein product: CASTPGPNYGYTF.